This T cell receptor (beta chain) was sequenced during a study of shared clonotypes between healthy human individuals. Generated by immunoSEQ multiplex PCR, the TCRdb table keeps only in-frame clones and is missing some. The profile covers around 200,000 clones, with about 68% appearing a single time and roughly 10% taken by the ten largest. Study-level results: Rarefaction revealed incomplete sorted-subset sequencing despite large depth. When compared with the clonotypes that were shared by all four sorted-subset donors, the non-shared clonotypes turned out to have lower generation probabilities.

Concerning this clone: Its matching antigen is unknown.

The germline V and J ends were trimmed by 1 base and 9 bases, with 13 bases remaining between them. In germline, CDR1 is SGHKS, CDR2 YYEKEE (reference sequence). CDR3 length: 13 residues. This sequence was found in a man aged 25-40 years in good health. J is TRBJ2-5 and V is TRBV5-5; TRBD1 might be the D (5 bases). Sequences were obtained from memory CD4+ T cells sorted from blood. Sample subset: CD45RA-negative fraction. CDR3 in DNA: TGTGCCAGCAGCTTGTGGACAACACAGGCCCAGTACTTC. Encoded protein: CASSLWTTQAQYF. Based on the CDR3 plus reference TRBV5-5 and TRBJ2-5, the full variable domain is DAGVTQSPTHLIKTRGQQVTLRCSPISGHKSVSWYQQVLGQGPQFIFQYYEKEERGRGNFPDRFSARQFPNYSSELNVNALLLGDSALYLCASSLWTTQAQYFGPGTRLLVL.